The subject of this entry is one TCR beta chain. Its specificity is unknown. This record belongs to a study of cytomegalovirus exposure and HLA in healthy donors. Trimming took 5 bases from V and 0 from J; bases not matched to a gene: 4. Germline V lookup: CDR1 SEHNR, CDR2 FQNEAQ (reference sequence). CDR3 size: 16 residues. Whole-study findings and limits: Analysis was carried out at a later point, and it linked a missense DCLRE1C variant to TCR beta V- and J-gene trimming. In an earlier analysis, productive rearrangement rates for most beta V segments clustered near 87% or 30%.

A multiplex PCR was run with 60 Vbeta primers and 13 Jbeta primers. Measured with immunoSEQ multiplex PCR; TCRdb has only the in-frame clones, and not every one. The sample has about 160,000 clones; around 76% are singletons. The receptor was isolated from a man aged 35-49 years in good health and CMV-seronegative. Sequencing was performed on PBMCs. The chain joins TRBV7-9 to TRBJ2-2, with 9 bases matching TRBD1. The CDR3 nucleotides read TGTGCCAGCAGCCCCTGGACAGGGGCGAACACCGGGGAGCTGTTTTTT. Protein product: CASSPWTGANTGELFF.